Following are 6 T cell receptor beta chains from one sample sequenced in a study of a mutant IDH1 vaccine in newly diagnosed glioma. The time point: week 5, during vaccination. One vaccine dose held 300 ug of mutant IDH1 20-mer peptide and came with topical imiquimod. These TCRs' antigens remain unknown. This table comes from immunoSEQ multiplex PCR, and its TCRdb copy is limited to in-frame clones, with some not included. The sample yields 40,000 to 65,000 clones, around 80% seen once. The sample here was PBMCs, taken from a glioma patient whose treatment included an IDH1 peptide vaccine. These receptors were taken from a woman aged 40 to 50 with glioma.

The chain couples TRBV2 to TRBJ2-7; the D is unclear. Deletions cut 7 bases from V and 2 bases from J, with 12 bases between. The CDR3 runs 13 residues. From germline, CDR1 is SNHLY and CDR2 FYNNEI. The CDR3 sequence is CASIGRAAYEQYF. CDR3 DNA sequence: TGTGCCAGCATCGGAAGGGCTGCCTACGAGCAGTACTTC.

The V gene is TRBV25-1, the J gene TRBJ2-2; no clear D. This CDR3 has 14 residues. The germline CDR1 and CDR2 sequences are MGHDK and SYGVNS. Deletions cut 1 base from V and 6 bases from J, with 9 bases between. CDR3 bases: TGTGCCAGCAGTGAATCTGGGGATGCCGGGGAGCTGTTTTTT. Residues: CASSESGDAGELFF.

The genes are TRBV6-1 and TRBJ1-2; no definite D call. Trimming stripped 8 bases from V and 9 bases from J, with 13 bases between. This CDR3 has 11 residues. CDR1 is MNHNS, CDR2 SASEGT, per germline. CDR3 loop: CASRKLDSYTF. CDR3 DNA: TGTGCCAGCCGGAAATTAGACAGCTACACCTTC.

J is TRBJ1-5 and V is TRBV5-7; D possibly corresponds to TRBD1 (5 bases). TRBV5-7 is given ORF status, its function remaining uncertain. Trimming left V 0 bases short and J 6 bases short, with 13 bases between. CDR3 length: 15 residues. The CDR3 coding sequence is TGTGCCAGCAGCTTGGGCAGGGAGTCCACTCAGCCCCAGCATTTT. Amino acids: CASSLGRESTQPQHF.

The chain combines TRBV7-9 with TRBJ1-2; D unresolved. The V end lost 1 base, the J end lost 4 bases, and 7 bases lay between the germline ends. Germline V gene lookup returns CDR1 SEHNR and CDR2 FQNEAQ (reference sequence). The CDR3 extends over 13 amino acids. The CDR3 sequence: CASSLEGAYGYTF. CDR3 sequence (DNA): TGTGCCAGCAGCTTAGAAGGAGCCTATGGCTACACCTTC.

The chain joins TRBV18 to TRBJ2-5; D uncertain. Germline values: CDR1 KGHSH, CDR2 LQKENI. The CDR3 covers 11 residues. Trimming removed 3 bases at V and 5 bases at J, with 4 bases between. The chain's CDR3 is CASSPGETQYF. The DNA of the CDR3 is TGTGCCAGCTCACCGGGGGAGACCCAGTACTTC.